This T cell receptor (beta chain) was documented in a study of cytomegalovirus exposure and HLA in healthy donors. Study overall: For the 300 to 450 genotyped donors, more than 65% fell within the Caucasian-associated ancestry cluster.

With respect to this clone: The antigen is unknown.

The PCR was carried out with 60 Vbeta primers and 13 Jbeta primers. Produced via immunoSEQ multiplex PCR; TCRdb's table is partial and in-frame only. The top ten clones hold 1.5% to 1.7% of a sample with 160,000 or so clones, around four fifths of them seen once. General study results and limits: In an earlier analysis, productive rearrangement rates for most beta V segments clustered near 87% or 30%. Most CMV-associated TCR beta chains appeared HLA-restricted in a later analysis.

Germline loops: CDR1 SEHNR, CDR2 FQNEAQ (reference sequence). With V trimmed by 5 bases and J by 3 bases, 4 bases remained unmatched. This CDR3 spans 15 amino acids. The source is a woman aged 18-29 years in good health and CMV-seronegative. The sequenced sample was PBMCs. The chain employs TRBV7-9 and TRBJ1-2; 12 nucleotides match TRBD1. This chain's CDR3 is CASSPGTGGDYGYTF. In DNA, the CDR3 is TGTGCCAGCAGCCCCGGGACAGGGGGCGACTATGGCTACACCTTC.